This T cell receptor beta chain was sequenced for a study of blood T cell repertoires in COVID-19. As originally analysed: Reference gene primer amplification gave estimated nucleated cell counts. Assay: immunoSEQ multiplex PCR; the TCRdb copy retains only in-frame clones and omits some. The V and J calls and clone size come from that table; D and trimming were worked out from the DNA. The data show 200,000 to 250,000 clones, less than 85% seen once. With V trimmed by 3 bases and J by 9 bases, 6 bases remained unmatched. The germline V gene has CDR1 MNHEY and CDR2 SMNVEV (reference sequence). This CDR3 has 13 residues.

Sequences were obtained from peripheral blood. This sequence originates from a woman at least 80 years old with active or convalescent COVID-19. V is TRBV27 and J is TRBJ2-3; 7 bases match TRBD2. The CDR3 loop reads CASSFLAADTQYF. As DNA, the CDR3 is TGTGCCAGCAGTTTTCTAGCGGCCGACACGCAGTATTTT.